The 12 T cell receptor beta chains listed next were all sequenced from one sample in a study of identical twins. In TCRdb, the 5' RACE reads were re-called with MiXCR into one record per CDR3 protein. The sample shows 500,000 or so distinct CDR3 sequences, less than 25% of them seen only once. This sample also belongs to another study, concerning T cells expressing NK-cell markers.

Sequenced sample: CD4+ T cells sorted from blood. The receptors here all came from a woman aged 18-29 years in good health.

Many counts were recorded for this clonotype. The chain links TRBV9 to TRBJ2-2; D remains ambiguous. Germline-derived CDR1 and CDR2 are SGDLS and YYNGEE. CDR3 length equals 15 residues. V gave up 0 bases and J gave up 0 bases, with 6 bases separating them. The CDR3 region is CASSVAAANTGELFF. The CDR3 coding sequence is TGTGCCAGCAGCGTAGCAGCTGCGAACACCGGGGAGCTGTTTTTT.

The chain is built from TRBV27 and TRBJ2-5; TRBD1 matches 8 bases. Per the germline V gene, CDR1 is MNHEY and CDR2 is SMNVEV (reference sequence). The CDR3 loop spans 16 amino acids. Germline trimming cut 2 bases from V and 5 bases from J; bases unmatched to any gene: 10. The CDR3: CASSLEGTGGGETQYF. CDR3 coding DNA: TGTGCCAGCAGTTTAGAGGGGACAGGAGGAGGGGAGACCCAGTACTTC.

This clonotype has at least ten counts. The genes are TRBV20-1 and TRBJ1-1; D unresolved. The CDR3 extends over 13 amino acids. V was cut by 3 bases and J by 0 bases, with 8 bases left in between. CDR1 and CDR2 from the germline V gene are DFQATT and SNEGSKA (reference sequence). CDR3 DNA: TGCAGTGCTAGCCAGGTCATGAACACTGAAGCTTTCTTT. It encodes CSASQVMNTEAFF.

This clonotype was picked up a small number of times. CDR3 sequence: CSADRGHTDTQYF. DNA of the CDR3: TGCAGTGCCGACAGGGGTCACACAGATACGCAGTATTTT. The chain employs TRBV20-1 and TRBJ2-3; 8 bases match TRBD1. The J segment lost 2 bases and the V segment lost 6 bases, leaving 4 bases of the junction unmatched. This CDR3 has 13 residues. Germline V CDR1 and CDR2: DFQATT, SNEGSKA (reference sequence).

The chain carries TRBV20-1 and TRBJ1-3; D possibly corresponds to TRBD1 (5 bases). Trimming removed 6 bases from V and 0 bases from J, with 9 bases in between. Germline CDR1 reads DFQATT; CDR2 reads SNEGSKA (reference sequence). The CDR3 has 13 amino acids. CDR3 in amino acids: CSAGGGSGNTIYF. CDR3 coding DNA: TGCAGTGCAGGCGGGGGCTCTGGAAACACCATATATTTT.

This clonotype turned up a few times. The chain links TRBV5-1 to TRBJ1-1; D is perhaps TRBD1 (5 bases). Germline lookup yields CDR1 SGHRS and CDR2 YFSETQ. The CDR3 spans 14 residues. Trimming left V 2 bases short and J 1 base short, with 9 bases between. Here the CDR3 reads CASSFARGNTEAFF. As DNA, the CDR3 is TGCGCCAGCAGCTTCGCGAGGGGGAACACTGAAGCTTTCTTT. The whole variable domain, filled in from reference TRBV5-1 and TRBJ1-1, reads KAGVTQTPRYLIKTRGQQVTLSCSPISGHRSVSWYQQTPGQGLQFLFEYFSETQRNKGNFPGRFSGRQFSNSRSEMNVSTLELGDSALYLCASSFARGNTEAFFGQGTRLTVV.

The rearrangement joins TRBV7-9 to TRBJ2-6, with D unclear. CDR3 size: 16 residues. V lost 5 bases to trimming and J lost 4 bases, with 15 bases between them. Looked up from germline, CDR1 is SEHNR and CDR2 is FQNEAQ (reference sequence). In nucleotides, the CDR3 is TGTGCCAGCAGCCCCAGGTGGGCAGGAGGGGCCAACGTCCTGACTTTC. Its protein product is CASSPRWAGGANVLTF.

This clonotype was detected only a few times. V is TRBV5-1 and J is TRBJ2-7, with 10 positions matching TRBD2. The CDR3 has 15 amino acids. From germline, CDR1 is SGHRS and CDR2 YFSETQ. J was trimmed by 4 bases and V by 3 bases; bases with no gene match: 7. Written as DNA, the CDR3 is TGCGCCAGCAGCTCCTCGACTAGCGGGCAATACGAGCAGTACTTC. Translation gives CASSSSTSGQYEQYF.

This clonotype was counted a few times. The CDR3 DNA follows: TGTGCCAGCAGCTCTTGGACAGCCGGGGGAGAGACCCAGTACTTC. Translated: CASSSWTAGGETQYF. The genes are TRBV5-6 and TRBJ2-5, with D possibly called TRBD1 or TRBD2 (6 bases each). CDR1 is SGHDT and CDR2 is YYEEEE in the germline V gene. Trimming took 3 bases from V and 4 from J, leaving 16 bases between them. The CDR3 totals 15 residues. Looking up the rest from reference TRBV5-6 and TRBJ2-5 gives the full variable domain: DAGVTQSPTHLIKTRGQQVTLRCSPKSGHDTVSWYQQALGQGPQFIFQYYEEEERQRGNFPDRFSGHQFPNYSSELNVNALLLGDSALYLCASSSWTAGGETQYFGPGTRLLVL.

This clonotype showed up just a few times. The chain uses TRBV29-1 and TRBJ2-5; D might be TRBD1 (7 bases). The CDR3 covers 13 residues. Germline V gene lookup returns CDR1 SQVTM and CDR2 ANQGSEA. V shed 5 bases and J shed 1 base, with 11 bases lying between them. CDR3 loop: CSVIRGAQETQYF. CDR3 DNA sequence: TGCAGCGTTATCAGGGGGGCCCAAGAGACCCAGTACTTC.

This clonotype has more than one count but fewer than ten. V and J are TRBV10-1 and TRBJ1-1; D unresolved. The CDR3 covers 15 residues. Germline CDR1 WNHNN, CDR2 SYGVQD (reference sequence). The V end was cut by 2 bases, the J end by 0 bases, with 10 bases between. Here the CDR3 DNA reads TGCGCCAGCAGTGAGCTCGTCGGGATGAACACTGAAGCTTTCTTT. Its translation: CASSELVGMNTEAFF.

The genes are TRBV18 and TRBJ2-7; D perhaps matches TRBD2 (6 bases). The germline CDR1 and CDR2 sequences are KGHSH and LQKENI. The CDR3 covers 15 residues. With 1 base removed from V and 2 bases from J, the gap between germline ends came to 12 bases. DNA of the CDR3: TGTGCCAGCTCACCACGACTAGGTGGAGCCTACGAGCAGTACTTC. Its protein product is CASSPRLGGAYEQYF.